These T cell receptor beta chains were read from a single sample in a study of blood T cell repertoires in COVID-19. Sequencing used immunoSEQ multiplex PCR; TCRdb keeps in-frame clones, though not all of them. The sample lists about 480,000 clones, approximately 90% occurring once. Sequencing input: peripheral blood. The source is a woman aged 25 to 39 with acute or convalescent COVID-19. CDR3s include the opening cysteine and the closing phenylalanine or tryptophan. D genes are given only for firm matches. Size is omitted from some rows. Given values are once, few, many or a class for expanded clones.

v_call: TRBV5-6
clone_size: .
j_call: TRBJ1-3
d_call: .
cdr3_nt: TGTGCCAGCAGCTCTTCAGCGACCTTAAACTCTGGAAACACCATATATTTT
cdr3_aa: CASSSSATLNSGNTIYF

v_call: TRBV21-1
clone_size: .
j_call: TRBJ1-6
d_call: .
cdr3_nt: TGTGCCAGCAGCAAAGATAGGGCGTCGACAGGCCCACCCCTCCACTTT
cdr3_aa: CASSKDRASTGPPLHF

v_call: TRBV3-1/TRBV3-2
clone_size: .
j_call: TRBJ1-5
d_call: .
cdr3_nt: TGTGCCAGCAGCCCTAAGTCTAGCAATCAGCCCCAGCATTTT
cdr3_aa: CASSPKSSNQPQHF

v_call: TRBV5-5
clone_size: once
j_call: TRBJ2-7
d_call: TRBD1
cdr3_nt: TGTGCCAGCAGCGACCTCGACAGGGGGCTCTCCTACGAGCAGTACTTC
cdr3_aa: CASSDLDRGLSYEQYF

v_call: TRBV28
clone_size: .
j_call: TRBJ1-2
d_call: .
cdr3_nt: TGTGCCAGCAGTTTGGTCGACAGGACGAATGGCTACACCTTC
cdr3_aa: CASSLVDRTNGYTF

v_call: TRBV7-8
clone_size: few
j_call: TRBJ1-6
d_call: .
cdr3_nt: TGTGCCAGCAGCTTAGTTGTCAGGGATTCACCCCTCCACTTT
cdr3_aa: CASSLVVRDSPLHF

v_call: TRBV6-5
clone_size: .
j_call: TRBJ1-1
d_call: TRBD1
cdr3_nt: TGTGCCAGCAAGATAGAGACAGGGGGCACTGAAGCTTTCTTT
cdr3_aa: CASKIETGGTEAFF

v_call: TRBV5-6
clone_size: .
j_call: TRBJ2-1
d_call: .
cdr3_nt: TGTGCCAGCAGCTTCGTCAGTCCCTCCTACAATGAGCAGTTCTTC
cdr3_aa: CASSFVSPSYNEQFF

v_call: TRBV13
clone_size: .
j_call: TRBJ1-2
d_call: .
cdr3_nt: TGTGCCAGCAGCTCGGACAGCTATGGCTACACCTTC
cdr3_aa: CASSSDSYGYTF

v_call: TRBV11-2
clone_size: .
j_call: TRBJ2-7
d_call: TRBD1
cdr3_nt: TGTGCCAGCAGCGACCGGGGACAGTACTACGAGCAGTACTTC
cdr3_aa: CASSDRGQYYEQYF

v_call: TRBV5-1
clone_size: .
j_call: TRBJ1-3
d_call: .
cdr3_nt: TGCGCCAGCAGCTTCTATTCTCTGTTCTCTGGAAACACCATATATTTT
cdr3_aa: CASSFYSLFSGNTIYF

v_call: TRBV25-1
clone_size: .
j_call: TRBJ2-7
d_call: .
cdr3_nt: TGTGCCAGCAGTGATTATTCCAGCTCCTACGAGCAGTACTTC
cdr3_aa: CASSDYSSSYEQYF

v_call: TRBV6-5
clone_size: .
j_call: TRBJ1-4
d_call: TRBD1
cdr3_nt: TGTGCCAGCATAAGGGACAGGGTTGAAAAACTGTTTTTT
cdr3_aa: CASIRDRVEKLFF

v_call: TRBV19
clone_size: few
j_call: TRBJ2-2
d_call: .
cdr3_nt: TGTGCCAGTAGTAGGAGGGAAGAGCTGTTTTTT
cdr3_aa: CASSRREELFF

v_call: TRBV11-1
clone_size: .
j_call: TRBJ2-7
d_call: TRBD1
cdr3_nt: TGTGCCAGCAGCTTACAGGGGGCCTCCTACGAGCAGTACTTC
cdr3_aa: CASSLQGASYEQYF

v_call: TRBV5-4
clone_size: .
j_call: TRBJ2-3
d_call: TRBD2
cdr3_nt: TGTGCCAGCAGCCTCAGCGGGGGCCCCGATACGCAGTATTTT
cdr3_aa: CASSLSGGPDTQYF

v_call: TRBV30
clone_size: once
j_call: TRBJ2-7
d_call: .
cdr3_nt: TGTGCCTGGAGTTTCAGAGGACAGGAGCAGTACTTC
cdr3_aa: CAWSFRGQEQYF

v_call: TRBV7-8
clone_size: .
j_call: TRBJ1-2
d_call: .
cdr3_nt: TGTGCCAGCAGCTTACGGAGAAGTGGCTACACCTTC
cdr3_aa: CASSLRRSGYTF

v_call: TRBV10-3
clone_size: .
j_call: TRBJ1-5
d_call: .
cdr3_nt: TGTGCCATCTCGCAGGGCCGGACAGTTTATAGCAATCAGCCCCAGCATTTT
cdr3_aa: CAISQGRTVYSNQPQHF